The 29 T cell receptor beta chains listed next were all sequenced from one sample in a study of PD-L1 blockade in urothelial cancer. The table came from immunoSEQ multiplex PCR; TCRdb's copy has only in-frame clones and leaves some out. Of around 100,000 clones in the sample, about 85% were seen once. The sample was PBMCs, taken around atezolizumab (anti-PD-L1) treatment. The source of these receptors is a man in his fifties or sixties with urothelial cancer.

This clone was detected once. The chain couples TRBV11-2 to TRBJ2-1; TRBD2 might be the D (6 bases). V lost 1 base and J lost 9, with 13 bases in between. The germline gives CDR1 SGHAT, CDR2 FQNNGV. The CDR3 is made up of 14 amino acids. CDR3 nucleotide sequence: TGTGCCAGCAGCTTAGGCGGGGCTAGCGTTGAGCAGTTCTTC. It encodes CASSLGGASVEQFF.

This rearrangement joins TRBV9 to TRBJ1-2; possibly TRBD1 for D (5 bases). The germline CDR1 and CDR2 sequences are SGDLS and YYNGEE. The V end was cut by 1 base, the J end by 4 bases, with 8 bases between. The CDR3 totals 13 residues. As DNA, the CDR3 is TGTGCCAGCAGCGTAATGCAGGGCTATGGCTACACCTTC. It codes for CASSVMQGYGYTF.

The chain combines TRBV5-1 with TRBJ1-2; 8 bases are shared with TRBD1. CDR3 size: 16 residues. Unmatched junction bases numbered 11, after V lost 0 bases and J lost 7 bases. CDR1 SGHRS and CDR2 YFSETQ come from the germline V gene. The DNA for the CDR3 is TGCGCCAGCAGCTTGGTGGCGACAGGGGCCGGTGGTGGCTACACCTTC. The encoded protein is CASSLVATGAGGGYTF.

The chain carries TRBV11-2 and TRBJ2-5; 7 nucleotides agree with TRBD1. Trimming took 6 bases from V and 5 from J; bases not matched to a gene: 9. Germline V CDR1 and CDR2: SGHAT, FQNNGV. CDR3 length: 14 residues. The CDR3 sequence is CASRVLQGRETQYF. The DNA for the CDR3 is TGTGCCAGCAGGGTACTACAGGGGCGGGAGACCCAGTACTTC.

This clone was picked up a small number of times. The chain links TRBV28 to TRBJ1-2, with 7 bases aligning to TRBD1. CDR1 MDHEN and CDR2 SYDVKM come from the germline V gene. The CDR3 contains 13 residues. V dropped 8 bases and J dropped 1; count of bases not matched to a gene: 4. This CDR3 is CASRDSRNYGYTF. In DNA, the CDR3 is TGTGCCAGCCGGGACAGTCGTAACTATGGCTACACCTTC.

The chain carries TRBV6-4 and TRBJ2-7, with 9 bases fitting TRBD2. V was pared by 9 bases and J by 1 base, with 4 bases of the junction left unmatched. The CDR3 is made up of 13 amino acids. The germline V gene has CDR1 MRHNA and CDR2 SNTAGT. This CDR3 reads CARMTSGSYEQYF. The CDR3 coding sequence is TGTGCCAGAATGACTAGCGGTTCCTACGAGCAGTACTTC.

The J gene is TRBJ1-4, the V gene TRBV25-1; tentative D call: TRBD1 (6 bases). Trimming took off 5 bases at V and 7 bases at J, with 14 bases between the two ends. Per germline, CDR1 MGHDK and CDR2 SYGVNS. The length of the CDR3 is 14 residues. CDR3 amino acids: CASSTGFKSEKLFF. DNA of the CDR3: TGTGCCAGCAGTACAGGGTTCAAAAGTGAAAAACTGTTTTTT.

The chain employs TRBV6-6 and TRBJ2-1, with D maybe TRBD2 (7 bases). V was cut by 7 bases and J by 0 bases, with 16 bases left in between. In germline, CDR1 is MNHNY, CDR2 SVGAGI (reference sequence). The CDR3 length is 16 residues. In DNA, the CDR3 is TGTGCCAGCAATACTTACAGGGAGGGCTCCTACAATGAGCAGTTCTTC. Translating gives CASNTYREGSYNEQFF.

This clone was observed once. The chain has TRBV7-8 and TRBJ2-1; D is perhaps TRBD2 (6 bases). V gave up 3 bases and J gave up 11 bases, with 14 bases separating them. Per the germline V gene, CDR1 is SGHVS and CDR2 is FQNEAQ. CDR3 length: 13 amino acids. The CDR3 is CASSLRGGSKQFF. The CDR3 DNA is TGTGCCAGCAGCTTGCGGGGAGGAAGCAAGCAGTTCTTC.

This chain joins TRBV2 and TRBJ2-5; 13 nucleotides agree with TRBD2. Looked up from germline, CDR1 is SNHLY and CDR2 is FYNNEI. V was pared by 4 bases and J by 7 bases, with 9 bases of the junction left unmatched. The CDR3 loop spans 16 amino acids. The DNA of the CDR3 is TGTGCCAGCAGTGGTACTAGCGGGAGGGCCTCGGGGACCCAGTACTTC. Protein: CASSGTSGRASGTQYF.

This chain links TRBV7-2 with TRBJ1-1, with TRBD1 matching over 10 bases. The CDR3 covers 16 residues. Germline V gives CDR1 SGHTA, CDR2 FQGNSA. With 5 bases clipped from V and 4 bases from J, the junction kept 10 bases outside the gene matches. This CDR3 is CASSPQRTGGSTEAFF. CDR3 coding DNA: TGTGCCAGCAGCCCACAAAGGACAGGGGGAAGCACTGAAGCTTTCTTT.

This chain joins TRBV7-6 and TRBJ2-3; 13 nucleotides match TRBD2. Germline V lookup: CDR1 SGHVS, CDR2 FNYEAQ. CDR3 length equals 16 residues. J gave up 4 bases and V 4 bases, and 5 bases lay outside the gene matches. The CDR3, as DNA: TGTGCCAGCAGCTCCGGACTAGCGGGAGTATCAGATACGCAGTATTTT. It codes for CASSSGLAGVSDTQYF.

The chain links TRBV5-1 to TRBJ1-6; no clear D. This CDR3 has 13 residues. Germline V gene lookup returns CDR1 SGHRS and CDR2 YFSETQ. V gave up 3 bases and J gave up 6 bases, with 7 bases separating them. CDR3 sequence (DNA): TGCGCCAGCAGCTCGTGGCCTAATTCACCCCTCCACTTT. Protein sequence: CASSSWPNSPLHF. Full variable domain (missing parts from reference TRBV5-1 and TRBJ1-6): KAGVTQTPRYLIKTRGQQVTLSCSPISGHRSVSWYQQTPGQGLQFLFEYFSETQRNKGNFPGRFSGRQFSNSRSEMNVSTLELGDSALYLCASSSWPNSPLHFGNGTRLTVT.

The chain joins TRBV7-9 to TRBJ2-7, with 8 bases that match TRBD1. This CDR3 contains 12 residues. V shed 6 bases, J shed 6 bases, and the junction held 4 bases outside the gene matches. CDR1 is SEHNR, CDR2 FQNEAQ, per germline (reference sequence). Written as DNA, the CDR3 is TGTGCCAGCAGTTTCACAGGGGGCGAGCAGTACTTC. Translation: CASSFTGGEQYF.

Here the CDR3 reads CASSQTLAGVQNIQYF. The CDR3 region has the DNA TGTGCCAGCAGCCAGACCCTAGCGGGAGTCCAAAACATTCAGTACTTC. This chain connects TRBV4-2 to TRBJ2-4; TRBD2 agrees at 10 bases. From germline, CDR1 is LGHNA and CDR2 YNFKEQ. Trimming cost V 3 bases and J 5 bases; bases outside gene matches: 7. This CDR3 spans 16 amino acids.

The V gene is TRBV6-5, the J gene TRBJ1-1; D uncertain. The CDR3 extends over 13 amino acids. V lost 6 bases and J 1 base, leaving 9 bases between the germline ends. Per the germline V gene, CDR1 is MNHEY and CDR2 is SVGAGI. CDR3 sequence: CASSLAGNTEAFF. As DNA, the CDR3 is TGTGCCAGCAGCCTCGCAGGGAACACTGAAGCTTTCTTT.

In its sample, this clone was seen once. The chain uses TRBV28 and TRBJ2-7; TRBD2 is a possible D gene (6 bases). This CDR3 comprises 13 residues. Germline CDR1 reads MDHEN; CDR2 reads SYDVKM. Trimming pared 10 bases from V and 2 bases from J, leaving 15 bases between. Here the CDR3 DNA reads TGTGCCACCATTGGAGGGTCTGCCTACGAGCAGTACTTC. This encodes CATIGGSAYEQYF.

The chain recombines TRBV7-9 with TRBJ2-3, with D possibly being TRBD2 (5 bases). The CDR3 consists of 16 residues. Germline loops: CDR1 SEHNR, CDR2 FQNEAQ (reference sequence). Trimming shortened V by 2 bases and J by 2 bases, and 14 bases separated the two germline ends. The CDR3 DNA is TGTGCCAGCAGCTTATATCGGGGAGAGCCCACAGATACGCAGTATTTT. Its translation: CASSLYRGEPTDTQYF.

This clone was seen a handful of times. The chain couples TRBV19 to TRBJ2-3, with 7 bases fitting TRBD2. The trim removed 5 bases at V and 1 base at J, leaving 9 bases unmatched. In germline, CDR1 is LNHDA, CDR2 SQIVND (reference sequence). This CDR3 comprises 16 residues. The CDR3 DNA follows: TGTGCCAGTAGTTGGAGTATGGCGGGGGGCACAGATACGCAGTATTTT. Translation: CASSWSMAGGTDTQYF.

V is TRBV25-1 and J is TRBJ1-1; D might be TRBD1 (6 bases). Trimming stripped 5 bases from V and 4 bases from J, with 14 bases between. Germline CDR1 and CDR2: MGHDK and SYGVNS. CDR3 size: 14 residues. For the CDR3, the DNA is TGTGCCAGCAGTCCGCAGGGGCGGAGCACTGAAGCTTTCTTT. Protein sequence: CASSPQGRSTEAFF.

This sequence joins TRBV28 and TRBJ2-1; perhaps TRBD1 as D (6 bases). Germline V gene sequence: CDR1 MDHEN, CDR2 SYDVKM. The V and J ends lost 4 bases and 7 bases respectively, with 17 bases between them. This CDR3 comprises 15 residues. The CDR3 DNA sequence: TGTGCCAGCAGTTCCACCGGGACACGGTCGAATGAGCAGTTCTTC. Residues: CASSSTGTRSNEQFF.

The V gene is TRBV29-1, the J gene TRBJ2-5; D gene unclear. V was cut by 7 bases and J by 0 bases, with 12 bases left in between. Germline-derived CDR1 and CDR2 are SQVTM and ANQGSEA. CDR3 length: 13 residues. The CDR3 sequence: CSGRRPYQETQYF. DNA of the CDR3: TGCAGCGGGCGGAGACCGTACCAAGAGACCCAGTACTTC.

The chain carries TRBV13 and TRBJ2-1; 10 nucleotides agree with TRBD2. The CDR3 has 17 amino acids. J lost 6 bases, V lost 1 base, and 9 bases had no gene match. Per germline, CDR1 PRHDT and CDR2 FYEKMQ (reference sequence). The CDR3 loop reads CASSLVASGSLGNEQFF. CDR3 nucleotides: TGTGCCAGCAGCTTAGTGGCTAGCGGGAGTCTAGGCAATGAGCAGTTCTTC.

In this sample, this clone turned up once. V gene TRBV19 combines with J gene TRBJ2-3; D unresolved. Germline CDR1 reads LNHDA; CDR2 reads SQIVND (reference sequence). CDR3 length: 16 amino acids. Trimming left V 5 bases short and J 4 bases short, with 19 bases between. CDR3 DNA sequence: TGTGCCAGTAGTGTTGTGGTAGTTGCTGGTTCAGATACGCAGTATTTT. This translates into CASSVVVVAGSDTQYF.

With regard to this clone: Other nucleotide sequences from this sample produce the same CDR3. CDR3 loop: CASSGSNYGYTF. Written as DNA, the CDR3 is TGTGCCAGTAGTGGCAGTAACTATGGCTACACCTTC. V usage is TRBV19 and J usage is TRBJ1-2, with D uncertain. This CDR3 comprises 12 residues. Trimming cost V 5 bases and J 1 base, with 5 bases left between them. Germline V gives CDR1 LNHDA, CDR2 SQIVND (reference sequence).

The J gene is TRBJ2-7, the V gene TRBV7-8, with 10 bases fitting TRBD2. Germline loops: CDR1 SGHVS, CDR2 FQNEAQ. The CDR3 has 15 amino acids. J was trimmed by 2 bases and V by 5 bases; bases with no gene match: 6. The CDR3 loop reads CASSIQREGTYEQYF. The CDR3 DNA follows: TGTGCCAGCAGCATCCAGCGGGAGGGAACCTACGAGCAGTACTTC.

The chain recombines TRBV19 with TRBJ1-2, with TRBD1 matching 10 bases. Trimming at V came to 6 bases and at J to 4 bases, leaving 8 bases not matched to a gene. This CDR3 has 15 amino acids. Germline CDR1 is LNHDA and CDR2 is SQIVND (reference sequence). Here the CDR3 reads CASSDRGQGSYGYTF. CDR3 bases: TGTGCCAGTAGCGACAGGGGGCAGGGTAGCTATGGCTACACCTTC. Combining the CDR3 with reference TRBV19 and TRBJ1-2 gives the whole variable domain DGGITQSPKYLFRKEGQNVTLSCEQNLNHDAMYWYRQDPGQGLRLIYYSQIVNDFQKGDIAEGYSVSREKKESFPLTVTSAQKNPTAFYLCASSDRGQGSYGYTFGSGTRLTVV.

This chain connects TRBV30 to TRBJ2-7; 8 bases map to TRBD1. The germline CDR1 and CDR2 sequences are GTSNPN and SVGIG (reference sequence). V was pared by 5 bases and J by 5 bases, with 5 bases of the junction left unmatched. CDR3 size: 12 residues. CDR3 loop: CAWDRGWDEQYF. The CDR3 DNA sequence: TGTGCCTGGGACAGGGGTTGGGACGAGCAGTACTTC.

This sequence joins TRBV27 and TRBJ2-7; TRBD1 aligns across 9 bases. The ends lost 5 bases at V and 2 bases at J; junction bases unmatched: 4. Germline V CDR1 and CDR2: MNHEY, SMNVEV (reference sequence). The CDR3 is made up of 14 amino acids. The CDR3 loop reads CASSPRQGAYEQYF. In DNA form, the CDR3 reads TGTGCCAGCAGTCCCAGACAGGGGGCCTACGAGCAGTACTTC.